Sequencing of this T cell receptor (beta chain) was carried out in a study of shared clonotypes between healthy human individuals. Study-level background: A few men and two women, aged 18 to 49, were donors.

The germline V and J ends were trimmed by 3 bases and 3 bases, with 13 bases remaining between them. The CDR3 runs 15 residues. Germline CDR1 and CDR2: KGHSH and LQKENI. The assay was immunoSEQ multiplex PCR, and TCRdb's table has in-frame clones only and misses some. The table shows some 2,000,000 clones, with over 85% occurring only once. This TCR came from a man younger than 30 in good health. The sample comprised naive CD4+ T cells sorted from blood. Subset of the sample: CD45RA+ positively selected. V usage is TRBV18 and J usage is TRBJ2-3; TRBD2 is a possible D gene (6 bases). The DNA for the CDR3 is TGTGCCAGCTCACCCGTGGGGGGTGATACAGATACGCAGTATTTT. Its translation: CASSPVGGDTDTQYF.